Shown below are 16 T cell receptor beta chains from a single sample sequenced in a study of T cell changes during pregnancy in multiple sclerosis. The repertoire was sequenced with immunoSEQ multiplex PCR; TCRdb's copy has only in-frame clones and lacks some. The top ten hold over 3.5% of the sample, which has around 96,000 clones, roughly 93% seen once. The sample in question was peripheral blood, obtained in the first trimester of pregnancy. Every receptor here comes from a female donor with multiple sclerosis, enrolled in a pregnancy study.

The table lists this clone with a count of one. The chain combines TRBV11-3 with TRBJ2-1; 9 bases match TRBD2. This CDR3 has 16 residues. Looked up from germline, CDR1 is SGHNT and CDR2 is YENEEA. V was clipped by 3 bases and J by 2 bases; unmatched bases: 5. CDR3 nucleotides: TGTGCCAGCAGCTTGTCTTTAGCGGGGGCCTACAATGAGCAGTTCTTC. This gives the protein CASSLSLAGAYNEQFF.

The chain links TRBV2 to TRBJ1-1, with TRBD1 as a possible D gene (5 bases). Trimming left V 3 bases short and J 0 bases short, with 8 bases between. This CDR3 region has 14 residues. Germline CDR1 reads SNHLY; CDR2 reads FYNNEI. This CDR3 is CASSDGGMNTEAFF. As DNA, the CDR3 is TGTGCCAGCAGTGACGGGGGGATGAACACTGAAGCTTTCTTT. Together with reference TRBV2 and TRBJ1-1, the CDR3 gives the full variable domain: EPEVTQTPSHQVTQMGQEVILRCVPISNHLYFYWYRQILGQKVEFLVSFYNNEISEKSEIFDDQFSVERPDGSNFTLKIRSTKLEDSAMYFCASSDGGMNTEAFFGQGTRLTVV.

A single count supports this clone. The chain links TRBV9 to TRBJ1-6; perhaps TRBD1 as D (6 bases). Trimming left V 0 bases short and J 0 bases short, with 13 bases between. The V gene's germline CDR1 is SGDLS and CDR2 YYNGEE. CDR3 length equals 18 residues. The CDR3: CASSVGDTLISYNSPLHF. In nucleotides, the CDR3 is TGTGCCAGCAGCGTAGGGGACACCCTAATCTCCTATAATTCACCCCTCCACTTT.

The J gene is TRBJ2-3, the V gene TRBV5-1, with 8 bases identical to TRBD1. Germline CDR1 reads SGHRS; CDR2 reads YFSETQ. This CDR3 is built from 14 residues. V lost 0 bases to trimming and J lost 5 bases; unmatched junction nucleotides: 2. The CDR3 region has the DNA TGCGCCAGCAGCTTGGCCGACAGGGGAGATACGCAGTATTTT. This codes for CASSLADRGDTQYF.

The gene calls are TRBV7-6 and TRBJ1-4; unclear D gene. Germline V gene data show CDR1 as SGHVS and CDR2 as FNYEAQ. The CDR3 contains 14 residues. The V gene lost 4 bases and the J gene lost 2 bases, with 8 bases spanning the gap. The CDR3 DNA sequence: TGTGCCAGCAGCTCGTTTGAGACTAATGAAAAACTGTTTTTT. Amino acids: CASSSFETNEKLFF.

The chain combines TRBV19 with TRBJ1-6; D gene uncertain. CDR1 and CDR2 (germline): LNHDA, SQIVND (reference sequence). The CDR3 is 13 residues long. Trimming removed 7 bases at V and 7 bases at J, with 11 bases between. The DNA for the CDR3 is TGTGCCAGTATTGCCGGGTTCAATTCACCCCTCCACTTT. Translated: CASIAGFNSPLHF. Complete variable domain (other parts from reference TRBV19 and TRBJ1-6): DGGITQSPKYLFRKEGQNVTLSCEQNLNHDAMYWYRQDPGQGLRLIYYSQIVNDFQKGDIAEGYSVSREKKESFPLTVTSAQKNPTAFYLCASIAGFNSPLHFGNGTRLTVT.

This clone occurred a few times. V gene TRBV7-8 combines with J gene TRBJ1-1; the match to TRBD1 covers 7 bases. This CDR3 region has 14 residues. The J segment lost 7 bases and the V segment lost 2 bases, leaving 7 bases of the junction unmatched. From germline, CDR1 is SGHVS and CDR2 FQNEAQ. The CDR3 here is CASSLFGGDSEAFF. The CDR3 bases are TGTGCCAGCAGCTTATTTGGAGGGGACAGTGAAGCTTTCTTT.

The J gene is TRBJ2-7, the V gene TRBV14; 7 bases fit TRBD2. The CDR3 loop spans 15 amino acids. With V trimmed by 1 base and J by 2 bases, 5 bases remained unmatched. Germline values: CDR1 SGHDN, CDR2 FVKESK. This chain's CDR3 is CASSQVGDYTYEQYF. The CDR3 DNA sequence: TGTGCCAGCAGCCAAGTCGGGGACTACACCTACGAGCAGTACTTC.

This clone was picked up one time. V gene TRBV7-3 combines with J gene TRBJ2-1; no reliable D call. Germline V gene lookup returns CDR1 SGHTA and CDR2 FQGTGA. The CDR3 length is 16 residues. Trimming took off 0 bases at V and 0 bases at J, with 9 bases between the two ends. The CDR3 bases are TGTGCCAGCAGCTTAACAGCCTCTGCCTCCTACAATGAGCAGTTCTTC. Protein sequence: CASSLTASASYNEQFF.

This clone was counted a single time. This sequence joins TRBV5-1 and TRBJ2-3; D unresolved. Germline V lookup: CDR1 SGHRS, CDR2 YFSETQ. The V gene lost 7 bases and the J gene lost 10 bases, with 13 bases spanning the gap. The CDR3 consists of 11 residues. This CDR3 is CASSSIAAQYF. CDR3 nucleotide sequence: TGCGCCAGCTCTTCTATAGCAGCGCAGTATTTT. Together with reference TRBV5-1 and TRBJ2-3, the CDR3 gives the full variable domain: KAGVTQTPRYLIKTRGQQVTLSCSPISGHRSVSWYQQTPGQGLQFLFEYFSETQRNKGNFPGRFSGRQFSNSRSEMNVSTLELGDSALYLCASSSIAAQYFGPGTRLTVL.

This chain's CDR3 is CASGTGDPWGTQYF. The DNA for the CDR3 is TGCGCCAGCGGGACAGGGGACCCCTGGGGGACCCAGTACTTC. This chain joins TRBV10-2 and TRBJ2-5, with TRBD1 matching over 10 bases. CDR3 size: 14 residues. CDR1 WSHSY and CDR2 SAAADI come from the germline V gene. Germline trimming cut 8 bases from V and 7 bases from J; bases unmatched to any gene: 10.

The V and J genes are TRBV6-6 and TRBJ1-1; possibly TRBD1 for D (6 bases). V lost 2 bases, J lost 6 bases, and 7 bases lay in between. Germline values: CDR1 MNHNY, CDR2 SVGAGI (reference sequence). The CDR3 is 12 residues long. CDR3 DNA sequence: TGTGCCAGCAGTTACGAGGGGGCTGAAGCTTTCTTT. Its translation is CASSYEGAEAFF.

This chain uses TRBV7-8 with TRBJ1-6, with D perhaps TRBD1 (6 bases). V was cut by 1 base and J by 1 base, with 11 bases left in between. This CDR3 contains 17 residues. Germline loops: CDR1 SGHVS, CDR2 FQNEAQ. CDR3 nucleotide sequence: TGTGCCAGCAGCTTAGTGGCCAGGGGTTCCTATAATTCACCCCTCCACTTT. It yields the protein CASSLVARGSYNSPLHF.

The rearrangement joins TRBV27 to TRBJ2-3; a possible D gene is TRBD1 (5 bases). Germline loops: CDR1 MNHEY, CDR2 SMNVEV (reference sequence). The CDR3 runs 16 residues. V was pared by 4 bases and J by 2 bases, with 16 bases between. Written as DNA, the CDR3 is TGTGCCAGCAGTTCCCTAGGGTTTGGGGCCACAGATACGCAGTATTTT. It specifies CASSSLGFGATDTQYF.

The CDR3 spells CASSFTGSGGYTF. The CDR3, as DNA: TGTGCCAGCAGTTTCACAGGGTCCGGTGGCTACACCTTC. V is TRBV25-1 and J is TRBJ1-2; TRBD1 is a possible D gene (6 bases). CDR1 and CDR2 from the germline V gene are MGHDK and SYGVNS. The CDR3 is 13 amino acids. The V end was cut by 5 bases, the J end by 7 bases, with 14 bases between.

V usage is TRBV7-9 and J usage is TRBJ2-5; TRBD1 matches at 7 bases. Per germline, CDR1 SEHNR and CDR2 FQNEAQ (reference sequence). This CDR3 region has 15 residues. The trim removed 4 bases at V and 10 bases at J, leaving 15 bases unmatched. CDR3 sequence (DNA): TGTGCCAGCAGCTCAACGCAAGGTCCCACAGGGGACCAGTACTTC. As protein: CASSSTQGPTGDQYF.